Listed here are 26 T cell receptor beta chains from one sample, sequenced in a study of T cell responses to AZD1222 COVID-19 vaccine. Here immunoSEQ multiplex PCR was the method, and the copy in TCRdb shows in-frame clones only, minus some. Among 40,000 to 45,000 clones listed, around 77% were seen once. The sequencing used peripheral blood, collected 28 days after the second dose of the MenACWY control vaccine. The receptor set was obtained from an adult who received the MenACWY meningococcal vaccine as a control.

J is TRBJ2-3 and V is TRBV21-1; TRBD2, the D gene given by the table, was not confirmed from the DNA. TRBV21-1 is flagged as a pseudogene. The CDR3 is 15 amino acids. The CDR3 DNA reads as TGTGCCAGCAGCAAAGTAGGAGTAGCGGGAGATACGCAGTATTTT. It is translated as CASSKVGVAGDTQYF.

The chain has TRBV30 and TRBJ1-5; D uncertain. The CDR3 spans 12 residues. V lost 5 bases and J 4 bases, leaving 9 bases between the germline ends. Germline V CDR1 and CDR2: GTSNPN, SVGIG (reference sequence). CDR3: CAWGMGNQPQHF. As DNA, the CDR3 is TGTGCCTGGGGGATGGGGAATCAGCCCCAGCATTTT.

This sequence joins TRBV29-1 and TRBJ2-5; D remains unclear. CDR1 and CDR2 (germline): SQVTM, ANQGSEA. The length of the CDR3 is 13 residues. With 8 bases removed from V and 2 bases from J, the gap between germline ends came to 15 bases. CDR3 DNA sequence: TGCAGCACTTGGCCTGGCGGTCAAGAGACCCAGTACTTC. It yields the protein CSTWPGGQETQYF.

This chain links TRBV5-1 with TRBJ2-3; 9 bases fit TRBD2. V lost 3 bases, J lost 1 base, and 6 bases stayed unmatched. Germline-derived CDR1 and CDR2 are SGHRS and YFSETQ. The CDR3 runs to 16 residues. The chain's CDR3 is CASSSVAGAGTDTQYF. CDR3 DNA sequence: TGCGCCAGCAGCTCAGTAGCGGGGGCGGGCACAGATACGCAGTATTTT.

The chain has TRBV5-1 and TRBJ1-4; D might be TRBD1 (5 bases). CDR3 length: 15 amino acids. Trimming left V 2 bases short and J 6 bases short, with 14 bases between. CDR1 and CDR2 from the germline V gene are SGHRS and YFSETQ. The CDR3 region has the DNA TGCGCCAGCAGCTTAGTTCCCGGGGGGGATGAAAAACTGTTTTTT. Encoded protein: CASSLVPGGDEKLFF.

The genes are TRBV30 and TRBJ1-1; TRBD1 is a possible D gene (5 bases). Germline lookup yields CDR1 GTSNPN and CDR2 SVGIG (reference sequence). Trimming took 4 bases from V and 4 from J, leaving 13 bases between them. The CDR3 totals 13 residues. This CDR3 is CAWNLGAFTEAFF. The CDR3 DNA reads TGTGCCTGGAATCTAGGGGCATTCACTGAAGCTTTCTTT. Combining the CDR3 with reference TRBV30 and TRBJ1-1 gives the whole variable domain SQTIHQWPATLVQPVGSPLSLECTVEGTSNPNLYWYRQAAGRGLQLLFYSVGIGQISSEVPQNLSASRPQDRQFILSSKKLLLSDSGFYLCAWNLGAFTEAFFGQGTRLTVV.

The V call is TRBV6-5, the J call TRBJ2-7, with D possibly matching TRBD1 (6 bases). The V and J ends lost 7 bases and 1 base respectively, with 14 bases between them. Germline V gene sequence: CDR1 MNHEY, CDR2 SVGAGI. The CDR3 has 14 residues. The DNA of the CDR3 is TGTGCCAGCAAAGGGGTGGGGACATCCTACGAGCAGTACTTC. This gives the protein CASKGVGTSYEQYF.

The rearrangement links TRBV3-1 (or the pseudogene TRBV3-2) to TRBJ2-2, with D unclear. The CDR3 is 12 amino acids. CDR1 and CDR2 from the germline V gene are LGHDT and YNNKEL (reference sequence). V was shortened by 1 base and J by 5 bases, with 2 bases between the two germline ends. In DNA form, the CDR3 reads TGTGCCAGCAGCCAAGCGACCGGGGAGCTGTTTTTT. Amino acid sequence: CASSQATGELFF.

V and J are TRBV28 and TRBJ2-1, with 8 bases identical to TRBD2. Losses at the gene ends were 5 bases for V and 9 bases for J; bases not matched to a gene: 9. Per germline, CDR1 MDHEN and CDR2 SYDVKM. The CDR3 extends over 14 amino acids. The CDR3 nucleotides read TGTGCCAGCAGTGGGGGACTAGGTCTCGGTGAGCAGTTCTTC. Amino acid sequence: CASSGGLGLGEQFF.

The CDR3 protein is CASTVTANTEAFF. DNA of the CDR3: TGTGCCAGCACCGTGACAGCGAACACTGAAGCTTTCTTT. J is TRBJ1-1 and V is TRBV6-5; TRBD1 is a possible D gene (5 bases). Germline V gene sequence: CDR1 MNHEY, CDR2 SVGAGI. The CDR3 extends over 13 amino acids. Trimming pared 7 bases from V and 1 base from J, leaving 10 bases between.

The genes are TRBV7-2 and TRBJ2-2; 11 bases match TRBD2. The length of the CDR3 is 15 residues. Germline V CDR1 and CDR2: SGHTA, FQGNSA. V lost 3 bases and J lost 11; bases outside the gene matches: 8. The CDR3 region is CASSFSGTSGIELFF. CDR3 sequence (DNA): TGTGCCAGCAGCTTTTCCGGGACTAGCGGAATAGAGCTGTTTTTT.

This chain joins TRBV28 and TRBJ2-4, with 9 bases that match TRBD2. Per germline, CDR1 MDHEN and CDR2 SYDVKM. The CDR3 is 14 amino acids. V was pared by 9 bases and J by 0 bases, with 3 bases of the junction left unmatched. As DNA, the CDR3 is TGTGCCAGTCTTAGCGGGGGAGCCAAAAACATTCAGTACTTC. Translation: CASLSGGAKNIQYF.

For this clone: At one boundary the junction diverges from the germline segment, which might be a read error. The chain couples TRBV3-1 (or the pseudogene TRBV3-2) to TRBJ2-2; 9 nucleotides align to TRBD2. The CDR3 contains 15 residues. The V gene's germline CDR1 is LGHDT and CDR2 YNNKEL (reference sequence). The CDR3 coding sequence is TGTCCCAGCTGCTCCGGGGCGGGGGGGGGCGGGGAGCTGTTTTTT. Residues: CPSCSGAGGGGELFF.

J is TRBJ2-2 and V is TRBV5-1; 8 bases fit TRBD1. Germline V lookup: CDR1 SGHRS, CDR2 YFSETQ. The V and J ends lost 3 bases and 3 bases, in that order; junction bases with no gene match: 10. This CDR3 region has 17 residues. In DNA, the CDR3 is TGCGCCAGCAGCTCTGGACAGGGAGGAACAGACACCGGGGAGCTGTTTTTT. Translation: CASSSGQGGTDTGELFF.

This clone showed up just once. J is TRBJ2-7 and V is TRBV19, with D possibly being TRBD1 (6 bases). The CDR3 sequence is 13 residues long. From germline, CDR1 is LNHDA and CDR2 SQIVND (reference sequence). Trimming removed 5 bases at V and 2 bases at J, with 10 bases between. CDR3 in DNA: TGTGCCAGTAGTTCGACAGGAACCTACGAGCAGTACTTC. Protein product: CASSSTGTYEQYF.

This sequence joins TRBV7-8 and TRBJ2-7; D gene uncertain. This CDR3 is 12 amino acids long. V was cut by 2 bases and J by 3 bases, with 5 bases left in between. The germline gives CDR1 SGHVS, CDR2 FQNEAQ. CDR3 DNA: TGTGCCAGCAGCTTACACAACTACGAGCAGTACTTC. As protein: CASSLHNYEQYF.

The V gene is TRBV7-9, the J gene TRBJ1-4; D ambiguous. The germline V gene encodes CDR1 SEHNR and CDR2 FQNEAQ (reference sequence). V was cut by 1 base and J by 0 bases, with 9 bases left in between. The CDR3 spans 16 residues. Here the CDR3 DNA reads TGTGCCAGCAGCTTAGGGCACAGAGCAACTAATGAAAAACTGTTTTTT. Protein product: CASSLGHRATNEKLFF.

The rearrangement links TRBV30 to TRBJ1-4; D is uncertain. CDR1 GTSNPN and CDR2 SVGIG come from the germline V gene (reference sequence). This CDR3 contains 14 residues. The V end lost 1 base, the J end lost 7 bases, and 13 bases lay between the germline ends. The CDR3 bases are TGTGCCTGGAGTGGGGGAGTTTGGGGTGAAAAACTGTTTTTT. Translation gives CAWSGGVWGEKLFF.

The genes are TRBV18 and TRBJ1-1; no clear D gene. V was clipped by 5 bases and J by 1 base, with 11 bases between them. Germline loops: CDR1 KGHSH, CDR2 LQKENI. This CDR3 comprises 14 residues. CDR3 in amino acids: CASSDTDGNTEAFF. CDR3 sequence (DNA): TGTGCCAGCTCAGATACCGACGGGAACACTGAAGCTTTCTTT.

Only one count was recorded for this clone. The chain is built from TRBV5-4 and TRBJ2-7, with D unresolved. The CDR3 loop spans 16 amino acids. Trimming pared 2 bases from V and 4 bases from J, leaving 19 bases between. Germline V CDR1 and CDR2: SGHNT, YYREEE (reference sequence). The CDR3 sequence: CASSFYRNLQPYEQYF. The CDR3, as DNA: TGTGCCAGCAGCTTCTACAGAAACCTACAACCTTACGAGCAGTACTTC. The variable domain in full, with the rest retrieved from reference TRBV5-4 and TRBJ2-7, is ETGVTQSPTHLIKTRGQQVTLRCSSQSGHNTVSWYQQALGQGPQFIFQYYREEENGRGNFPPRFSGLQFPNYSSELNVNALELDDSALYLCASSFYRNLQPYEQYFGPGTRLTVT.

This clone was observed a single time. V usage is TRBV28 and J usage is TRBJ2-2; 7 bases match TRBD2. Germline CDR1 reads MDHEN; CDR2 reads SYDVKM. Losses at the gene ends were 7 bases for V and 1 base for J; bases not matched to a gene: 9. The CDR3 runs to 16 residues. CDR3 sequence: CASTPHERGNTGELFF. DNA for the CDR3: TGTGCCAGCACCCCTCATGAGCGGGGGAACACCGGGGAGCTGTTTTTT.

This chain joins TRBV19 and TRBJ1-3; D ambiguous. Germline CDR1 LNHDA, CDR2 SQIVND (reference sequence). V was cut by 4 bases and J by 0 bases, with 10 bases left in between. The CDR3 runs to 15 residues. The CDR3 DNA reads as TGTGCCAGTAGTACAGCCTTTTACTCTGGAAACACCATATATTTT. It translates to CASSTAFYSGNTIYF. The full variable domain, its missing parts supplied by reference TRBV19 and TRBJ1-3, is DGGITQSPKYLFRKEGQNVTLSCEQNLNHDAMYWYRQDPGQGLRLIYYSQIVNDFQKGDIAEGYSVSREKKESFPLTVTSAQKNPTAFYLCASSTAFYSGNTIYFGEGSWLTVV.

CDR3 loop: CASSVSGTFGYTF. In nucleotides, the CDR3 is TGTGCCAGCAGCGTCTCCGGGACATTTGGCTACACCTTC. J is TRBJ1-2 and V is TRBV9, with a weak D call TRBD1 (6 bases). CDR1 and CDR2 (germline): SGDLS, YYNGEE. The CDR3 is 13 amino acids. V shed 2 bases and J shed 7 bases, with 12 bases lying between them. Full variable domain (remainder filled in from reference TRBV9 and TRBJ1-2): DSGVTQTPKHLITATGQRVTLRCSPRSGDLSVYWYQQSLDQGLQFLIQYYNGEERAKGNILERFSAQQFPDLHSELNLSSLELGDSALYFCASSVSGTFGYTFGSGTRLTVV.

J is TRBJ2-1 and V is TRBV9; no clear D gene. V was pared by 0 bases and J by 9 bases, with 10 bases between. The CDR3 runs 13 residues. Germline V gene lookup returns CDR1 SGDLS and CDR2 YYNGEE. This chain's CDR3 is CASSVAPQGEQFF. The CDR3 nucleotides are TGTGCCAGCAGCGTAGCTCCTCAAGGTGAGCAGTTCTTC.

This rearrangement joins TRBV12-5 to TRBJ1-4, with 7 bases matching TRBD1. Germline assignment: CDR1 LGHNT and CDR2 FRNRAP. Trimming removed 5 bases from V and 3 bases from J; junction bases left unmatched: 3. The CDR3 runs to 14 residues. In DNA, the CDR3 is TGTGCTAGTGGTCCCCAGGGGGCTAATGAAAAACTGTTTTTT. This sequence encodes CASGPQGANEKLFF.

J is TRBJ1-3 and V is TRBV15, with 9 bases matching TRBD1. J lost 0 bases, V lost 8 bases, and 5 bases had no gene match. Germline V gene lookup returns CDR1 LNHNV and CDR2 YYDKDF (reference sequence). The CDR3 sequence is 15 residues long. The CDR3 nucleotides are TGTGCCACCGCAAGACAGGGGGGCTCTGGAAACACCATATATTTT. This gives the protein CATARQGGSGNTIYF. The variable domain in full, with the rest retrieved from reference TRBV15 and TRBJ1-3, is DAMVIQNPRYQVTQFGKPVTLSCSQTLNHNVMYWYQQKSSQAPKLLFHYYDKDFNNEADTPDNFQSRRPNTSFCFLDIRSPGLGDTAMYLCATARQGGSGNTIYFGEGSWLTVV.